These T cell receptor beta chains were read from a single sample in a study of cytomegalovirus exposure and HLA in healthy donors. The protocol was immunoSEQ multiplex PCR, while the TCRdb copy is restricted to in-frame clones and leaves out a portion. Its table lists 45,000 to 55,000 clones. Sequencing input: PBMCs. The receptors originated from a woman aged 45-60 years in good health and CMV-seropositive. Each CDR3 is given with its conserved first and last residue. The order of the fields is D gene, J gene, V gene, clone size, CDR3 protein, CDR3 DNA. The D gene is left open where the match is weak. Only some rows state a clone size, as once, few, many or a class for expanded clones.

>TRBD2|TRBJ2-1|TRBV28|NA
CASSLWTSGNNEQFF
TGTGCCAGCAGTTTATGGACTAGCGGGAACAATGAGCAGTTCTTC
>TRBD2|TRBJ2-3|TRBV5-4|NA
CASSSLAGWSTDTQYF
TGTGCCAGCAGCTCGCTAGCGGGGTGGAGCACAGATACGCAGTATTTT
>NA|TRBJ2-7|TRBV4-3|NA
CASSQATLRGEQYF
TGCGCCAGCAGCCAAGCTACCCTTCGAGGCGAGCAGTACTTC
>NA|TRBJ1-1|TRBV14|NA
CASSQVGGIVNTEAFF
TGTGCCAGCAGCCAAGTGGGGGGTATTGTGAACACTGAAGCTTTCTTT
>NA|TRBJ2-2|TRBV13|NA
CASIRIGGNTGELFF
TGTGCCAGCATTCGGATCGGCGGGAACACCGGGGAGCTGTTTTTT
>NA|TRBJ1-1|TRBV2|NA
CASWGGTEAFF
TGTGCCAGCTGGGGGGGCACTGAAGCTTTCTTT
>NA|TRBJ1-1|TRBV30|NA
CAWSRVPKGAFF
TGTGCCTGGAGTCGGGTCCCAAAGGGGGCTTTCTTT
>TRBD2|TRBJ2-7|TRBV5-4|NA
CASSLDLSGSPSEQYF
TGTGCCAGCAGCTTGGATCTTAGCGGGAGCCCCTCCGAGCAGTACTTC
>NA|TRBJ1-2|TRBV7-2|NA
CASSLGPSNYGYTF
TGTGCCAGCAGCTTAGGGCCTTCCAACTATGGCTACACCTTC
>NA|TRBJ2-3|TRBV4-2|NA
CASSQDEGDGDTQYF
TGTGCCAGCAGCCAAGATGAGGGGGACGGAGATACGCAGTATTTT
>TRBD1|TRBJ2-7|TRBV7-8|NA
CASSSRDRRYEQYF
TGTGCCAGCAGCTCACGGGACAGGCGGTACGAGCAGTACTTC
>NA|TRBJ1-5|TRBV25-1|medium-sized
CASSRMKTDNQPQHF
TGTGCCAGCAGCCGAATGAAGACAGATAATCAGCCCCAGCATTTT
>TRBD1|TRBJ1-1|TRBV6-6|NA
CASSSPDRGGFEAFF
TGTGCCAGCAGTTCCCCGGACAGGGGCGGGTTTGAAGCTTTCTTT
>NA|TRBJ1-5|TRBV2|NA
CASSGGVGPMYF
TGTGCCAGCAGTGGGGGGGTTGGGCCCATGTATTTT
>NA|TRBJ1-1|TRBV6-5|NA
CASSYFQQGAEAFF
TGTGCCAGCAGTTACTTTCAGCAGGGCGCTGAAGCTTTCTTT
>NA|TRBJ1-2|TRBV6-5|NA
CASSTRDWGYTF
TGTGCCAGCAGTACCCGGGACTGGGGCTACACCTTC
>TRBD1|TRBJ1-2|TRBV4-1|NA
CASSPPGTGGYGYTF
TGCGCCAGCAGCCCCCCCGGGACAGGGGGCTATGGCTACACCTTC
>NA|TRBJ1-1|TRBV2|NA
CASGNTNTEAFF
TGTGCCAGCGGCAACACGAACACTGAAGCTTTCTTT
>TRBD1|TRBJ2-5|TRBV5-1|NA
CASSYGDRGREETQYF
TGCGCCAGCAGCTACGGGGACAGGGGGCGGGAAGAGACCCAGTACTTC
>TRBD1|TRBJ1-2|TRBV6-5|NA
CASSSGTASYGYTF
TGTGCCAGCAGCTCCGGGACAGCTTCCTATGGCTACACCTTC
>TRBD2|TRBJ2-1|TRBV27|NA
CASSLSGLAGGFF
TGTGCCAGCAGTTTATCGGGACTAGCGGGGGGGTTCTTC
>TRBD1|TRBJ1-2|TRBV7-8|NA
CASSSQGALNYGYTF
TGTGCCAGCAGCTCCCAGGGGGCCTTGAACTATGGCTACACCTTC
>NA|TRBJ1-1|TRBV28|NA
CASSLLGRHEAFF
TGTGCCAGCAGTTTATTGGGCCGCCACGAAGCTTTCTTT
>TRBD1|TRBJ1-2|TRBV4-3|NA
CASSQGGQGTNYGYTF
TGCGCCAGCAGCCAGGGAGGACAGGGCACTAACTATGGCTACACCTTC
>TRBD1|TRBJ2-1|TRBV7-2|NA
CASSLTVQGAYNEQFF
TGTGCCAGCAGCCTAACAGTACAGGGGGCCTACAATGAGCAGTTCTTC
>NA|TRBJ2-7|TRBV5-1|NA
CASSFGGGPYEQYF
TGCGCCAGCAGCTTTGGCGGGGGCCCCTACGAGCAGTACTTC
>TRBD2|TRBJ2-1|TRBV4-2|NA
CASSRLGGRSYNEQFF
TGTGCCAGCAGCCGGCTCGGCGGGAGATCCTACAATGAGCAGTTCTTC
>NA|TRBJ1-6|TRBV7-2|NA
CASSPKGGFSPLHF
TGTGCCAGCAGCCCAAAAGGCGGATTTTCACCCCTCCACTTT
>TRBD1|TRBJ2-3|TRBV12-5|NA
CASGLGQGGTDTQYF
TGTGCTAGTGGTTTGGGACAGGGAGGCACAGATACGCAGTATTTT
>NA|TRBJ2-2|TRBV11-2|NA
CASSTTGNTGELFF
TGTGCCAGCAGCACAACAGGAAACACCGGGGAGCTGTTTTTT
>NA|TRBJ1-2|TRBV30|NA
CAWNVPGDRNGYTF
TGTGCCTGGAACGTCCCGGGTGATAGAAATGGCTACACCTTC
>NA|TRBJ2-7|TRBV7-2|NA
CASRALGGLGSYEQYF
TGTGCCAGCAGAGCCCTGGGGGGTCTGGGGTCCTACGAGCAGTACTTC
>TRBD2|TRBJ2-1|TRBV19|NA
CASSISGTNNEQFF
TGTGCCAGTAGTATAAGCGGGACCAACAATGAGCAGTTCTTC
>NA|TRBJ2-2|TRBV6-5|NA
CAAGSAINTGELFF
TGTGCCGCAGGGTCTGCGATTAACACCGGGGAGCTGTTTTTT
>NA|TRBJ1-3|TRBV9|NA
CASSVVPRTAYGNTIYF
TGTGCCAGCAGCGTAGTACCAAGGACAGCTTACGGAAACACCATATATTTT
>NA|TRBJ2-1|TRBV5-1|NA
CASSPSDFNEQFF
TGCGCCAGCAGCCCCTCGGACTTCAATGAGCAGTTCTTC
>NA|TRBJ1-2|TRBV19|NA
CASRGTNYGYTF
TGTGCCAGTCGAGGGACTAACTATGGCTACACCTTC
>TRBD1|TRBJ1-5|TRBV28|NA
CASSPRTGIHQPQHF
TGTGCCAGCAGTCCACGGACAGGGATCCATCAGCCCCAGCATTTT
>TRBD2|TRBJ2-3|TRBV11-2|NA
CASSLGRGGATDTQYF
TGTGCCAGCAGCTTAGGTCGCGGGGGGGCTACAGATACGCAGTATTTT
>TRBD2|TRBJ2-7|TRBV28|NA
CASSSPSGRAYEQYF
TGTGCCAGCAGTTCCCCTAGCGGGAGGGCCTACGAGCAGTACTTC
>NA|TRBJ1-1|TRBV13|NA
CACRQGGGWFPQNTEAFF
TGTGCTTGCAGGCAGGGAGGAGGATGGTTCCCTCAGAACACTGAAGCTTTCTTT
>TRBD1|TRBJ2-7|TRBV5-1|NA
CASSPRTGGAGEQYF
TGCGCCAGCAGCCCGAGGACAGGGGGCGCGGGGGAGCAGTACTTC
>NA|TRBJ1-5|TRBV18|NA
CASSPTGYSNQPQHF
TGTGCCAGCTCACCCACAGGTTATAGCAATCAGCCCCAGCATTTT
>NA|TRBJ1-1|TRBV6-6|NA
CATRSGGRDAFF
TGTGCCACCCGAAGTGGAGGGCGTGACGCTTTCTTT
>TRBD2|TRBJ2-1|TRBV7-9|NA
CASTLGAGGPLYNEQFF
TGTGCCAGCACCCTAGGGGCGGGAGGGCCCCTCTACAATGAGCAGTTCTTC
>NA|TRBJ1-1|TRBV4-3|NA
CASSQDPRNRLNTEAFF
TGCGCCAGCAGCCAAGATCCCCGTAACAGATTGAACACTGAAGCTTTCTTT
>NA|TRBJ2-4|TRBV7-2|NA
CASSLSRATKNIQYF
TGTGCCAGCAGCCTTAGCAGGGCAACCAAAAACATTCAGTACTTC
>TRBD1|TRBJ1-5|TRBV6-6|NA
CASSYSDRGSNQPQHF
TGTGCCAGCAGTTACTCCGACAGGGGTAGTAATCAGCCCCAGCATTTT
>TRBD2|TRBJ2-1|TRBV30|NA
CAWSHSGRARSYNEQFF
TGTGCCTGGTCTCATAGCGGGAGGGCTAGATCCTACAATGAGCAGTTCTTC
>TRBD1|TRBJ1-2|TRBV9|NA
CASSVGQGLRSGGYTF
TGTGCCAGCAGCGTGGGACAGGGTCTAAGGTCTGGTGGCTACACCTTC
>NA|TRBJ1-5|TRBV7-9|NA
CASASSYSNQPQHF
TGTGCCAGCGCCTCCAGTTATAGCAATCAGCCCCAGCATTTT
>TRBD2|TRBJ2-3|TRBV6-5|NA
CASSYSSSGITDTQYF
TGTGCCAGCAGTTACTCGTCTAGCGGGATAACAGATACGCAGTATTTT
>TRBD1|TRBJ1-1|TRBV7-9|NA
CASSPHDRGMNTEAFF
TGTGCCAGCAGCCCGCACGACAGGGGGATGAACACTGAAGCTTTCTTT
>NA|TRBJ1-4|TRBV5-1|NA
CASSFLSTNEKLFF
TGCGCCAGCAGCTTCCTCTCAACTAATGAAAAACTGTTTTTT